These 26 T cell receptor beta chains originate from one sample sequenced in a study of shared clonotypes between healthy human individuals. The protocol was immunoSEQ multiplex PCR, while the TCRdb copy is restricted to in-frame clones and leaves out a portion. The sample yields over a million clones, around 95% seen once. Sequenced: naive CD4+ T cells sorted from blood. Subset: CD45RA+ positively selected. The receptors shown here come from a young man in good health.

The rearrangement links TRBV2 to TRBJ2-1; 12 bases are shared with TRBD2. Germline values: CDR1 SNHLY, CDR2 FYNNEI. With V trimmed by 8 bases and J by 8 bases, 7 bases remained unmatched. The CDR3 loop spans 14 amino acids. The CDR3 nucleotides read TGTGCCAGCGGGAAACTAGCGGGAGGTTATGAGCAGTTCTTC. Translated: CASGKLAGGYEQFF.

This clone was observed a single time. J is TRBJ2-7 and V is TRBV6-5, with D tentatively TRBD2 (5 bases). CDR3 length equals 12 residues. CDR1 is MNHEY, CDR2 SVGAGI, per germline. Trimming shortened V by 9 bases and J by 3 bases, and 12 bases separated the two germline ends. CDR3 amino acids: CASEGSFYEQYF. The CDR3 DNA sequence: TGTGCCAGTGAGGGCAGTTTCTACGAGCAGTACTTC.

A note on this clone: Other DNA sequences from this sample encode an identical CDR3 as well. The gene calls are TRBV29-1 and TRBJ2-3, with a weak D call TRBD2 (6 bases). The CDR3 loop spans 12 amino acids. Trimming took 7 bases from V and 4 from J, leaving 12 bases between them. From germline, CDR1 is SQVTM and CDR2 ANQGSEA. CDR3 nucleotide sequence: TGCAGCGGTGGGTGGGGGGCAGATACGCAGTATTTT. This translates into CSGGWGADTQYF.

The chain joins TRBV5-6 to TRBJ2-3, with 10 bases that match TRBD1. The germline gives CDR1 SGHDT, CDR2 YYEEEE. The CDR3 length is 14 residues. Losses at the gene ends were 4 bases for V and 7 bases for J; bases not matched to a gene: 6. The CDR3 loop reads CASSMDRGVNTQYF. The DNA for the CDR3 is TGTGCCAGCAGCATGGACAGGGGGGTGAATACGCAGTATTTT.

V gene TRBV29-1 combines with J gene TRBJ2-2, with D possibly matching TRBD2 (6 bases). The V end lost 4 bases, the J end lost 4 bases, and 13 bases lay between the germline ends. Germline CDR1 SQVTM, CDR2 ANQGSEA. This CDR3 is 14 amino acids long. The DNA of the CDR3 is TGCAGCGTTGGGGTAGGAGGGTCCACCGGGGAGCTGTTTTTT. Translating it yields CSVGVGGSTGELFF.

The V gene is TRBV29-1, the J gene TRBJ2-1, with 8 positions matching TRBD1. Germline CDR1 and CDR2: SQVTM and ANQGSEA. Trimming removed 4 bases from V and 4 bases from J; junction bases left unmatched: 6. The length of the CDR3 is 14 residues. CDR3 sequence: CSVARDRQYNEQFF. DNA of the CDR3: TGCAGCGTTGCTCGGGACAGGCAATACAATGAGCAGTTCTTC.

The chain links TRBV6-5 to TRBJ1-2, with 8 bases lining up with TRBD1. V dropped 5 bases and J dropped 7; count of bases not matched to a gene: 3. Germline loops: CDR1 MNHEY, CDR2 SVGAGI. The CDR3 runs 12 residues. This CDR3 reads CASSQGAGGYTF. The CDR3 nucleotides read TGTGCCAGCAGTCAGGGGGCAGGTGGCTACACCTTC.

This sequence joins TRBV5-5 and TRBJ2-3; D unresolved. The CDR3 covers 14 residues. The V end was cut by 0 bases, the J end by 12 bases, with 17 bases between. Germline V CDR1 and CDR2: SGHKS, YYEKEE (reference sequence). This CDR3 is CASSLVPEDQHQYF. Here the CDR3 DNA reads TGTGCCAGCAGCTTGGTACCAGAAGATCAACATCAGTATTTT.

The chain joins TRBV29-1 to TRBJ1-2, with TRBD1 matching over 9 bases. The CDR3 is 13 residues long. Germline loops: CDR1 SQVTM, CDR2 ANQGSEA. Trimming took 6 bases from V and 6 from J; bases not matched to a gene: 8. CDR3 residues: CSVGQGISDGYTF. The CDR3 bases are TGCAGCGTGGGACAGGGTATATCCGATGGCTACACCTTC.

CDR3 in amino acids: CASSPGTISYNEQFF. CDR3 nucleotide sequence: TGTGCCAGCAGCCCCGGGACAATCTCCTACAATGAGCAGTTCTTC. The chain uses TRBV5-4 and TRBJ2-1, with D possibly being TRBD1 (6 bases). The V end was cut by 4 bases, the J end by 0 bases, with 11 bases between. Germline values: CDR1 SGHNT, CDR2 YYREEE (reference sequence). CDR3 length: 15 amino acids. The entire variable domain, with the rest obtained from reference TRBV5-4 and TRBJ2-1, is as follows: ETGVTQSPTHLIKTRGQQVTLRCSSQSGHNTVSWYQQALGQGPQFIFQYYREEENGRGNFPPRFSGLQFPNYSSELNVNALELDDSALYLCASSPGTISYNEQFFGPGTRLTVL.

This chain links TRBV7-2 with TRBJ1-2, with no clear D. The CDR3 sequence is 14 residues long. Germline-derived CDR1 and CDR2 are SGHTA and FQGNSA. Trimming took off 2 bases at V and 8 bases at J, with 15 bases between the two ends. CDR3 nucleotides: TGTGCCAGCAGCTTATTACGGCAGGCCTTCGGCTACACCTTC. Its translation is CASSLLRQAFGYTF. The complete variable domain, with remaining parts taken from reference TRBV7-2 and TRBJ1-2, reads GAGVSQSPSNKVTEKGKDVELRCDPISGHTALYWYRQSLGQGLEFLIYFQGNSAPDKSGLPSDRFSAERTGGSVSTLTIQRTQQEDSAVYLCASSLLRQAFGYTFGSGTRLTVV.

This clone appeared a few times. The chain carries TRBV19 and TRBJ1-4; D is perhaps TRBD1 (6 bases). V dropped 7 bases and J dropped 2 bases, with 11 bases sitting between them. The CDR3 contains 14 residues. The germline gives CDR1 LNHDA, CDR2 SQIVND (reference sequence). In nucleotides, the CDR3 is TGTGCCAGTAATACACAGGGCACTAATGAAAAACTGTTTTTT. It is translated as CASNTQGTNEKLFF.

The chain uses TRBV10-3 and TRBJ2-5; D is ambiguous. V dropped 6 bases and J dropped 4 bases, with 15 bases sitting between them. The CDR3 has 14 amino acids. Germline V gene lookup returns CDR1 ENHRY and CDR2 SYGVKD. CDR3 bases: TGTGCCATCAGCAAGGACGGTGACGGAGAGACCCAGTACTTC. Protein product: CAISKDGDGETQYF.

This chain links TRBV7-6 with TRBJ2-3; 9 bases align to TRBD2. From germline, CDR1 is SGHVS and CDR2 FNYEAQ. The CDR3 sequence is 17 residues long. J lost 2 bases, V lost 4 bases, and 10 bases had no gene match. The CDR3 region has the DNA TGTGCCAGCAGCTCAAGGGCGGGAGGGGGATTCACAGATACGCAGTATTTT. Residues: CASSSRAGGGFTDTQYF.

The chain couples TRBV27 to TRBJ2-1; 9 bases map to TRBD1. The CDR3 runs to 16 residues. The germline V gene has CDR1 MNHEY and CDR2 SMNVEV (reference sequence). Germline trimming cut 2 bases from V and 0 bases from J; bases unmatched to any gene: 2. In DNA form, the CDR3 reads TGTGCCAGCAGTTTAGGGGACAGGGCCTCCTACAATGAGCAGTTCTTC. Translating it yields CASSLGDRASYNEQFF.

This chain links TRBV7-2 with TRBJ2-2; TRBD1 aligns across 8 bases. The V and J ends lost 5 bases and 2 bases, in that order; junction bases with no gene match: 13. Per germline, CDR1 SGHTA and CDR2 FQGNSA. CDR3 length: 18 residues. The CDR3 bases are TGTGCCAGCAGCCCTAAGGGGGCAGGGGGCGCAAACACCGGGGAGCTGTTTTTT. Protein product: CASSPKGAGGANTGELFF. The whole variable domain, remainder taken from reference TRBV7-2 and TRBJ2-2, is GAGVSQSPSNKVTEKGKDVELRCDPISGHTALYWYRQSLGQGLEFLIYFQGNSAPDKSGLPSDRFSAERTGGSVSTLTIQRTQQEDSAVYLCASSPKGAGGANTGELFFGEGSRLTVL.

This clone was observed once. This sequence joins TRBV7-2 and TRBJ1-5; D is perhaps TRBD1 (5 bases). Germline CDR1 reads SGHTA; CDR2 reads FQGNSA. V gave up 1 base and J gave up 4 bases, with 11 bases separating them. This CDR3 is 15 amino acids long. Written as DNA, the CDR3 is TGTGCCAGCAGCTTAGGGGGGTTCTGGAATCAGCCCCAGCATTTT. Amino acid sequence: CASSLGGFWNQPQHF.

This clone occurred a few times. The chain couples TRBV10-1 to TRBJ1-1; D call uncertain. The germline CDR1 and CDR2 sequences are WNHNN and SYGVQD (reference sequence). The CDR3 sequence is 13 residues long. Trimming took off 3 bases at V and 2 bases at J, with 7 bases between the two ends. CDR3 coding DNA: TGCGCCAGCAGTGATACGGTAAACACTGAAGCTTTCTTT. The encoded protein is CASSDTVNTEAFF.

V usage is TRBV9 and J usage is TRBJ2-7, with D perhaps TRBD2 (5 bases). Germline V gene lookup returns CDR1 SGDLS and CDR2 YYNGEE. This CDR3 has 14 amino acids. The V end lost 4 bases, the J end lost 2 bases, and 13 bases lay between the germline ends. CDR3 sequence (DNA): TGTGCCAGCAGCCCACGGGGTGAGGCCTACGAGCAGTACTTC. Amino acid sequence: CASSPRGEAYEQYF.

J is TRBJ1-2 and V is TRBV28; D is unclear. CDR3 length: 12 residues. Germline-derived CDR1 and CDR2 are MDHEN and SYDVKM. Deletions cut 5 bases from V and 4 bases from J, with 8 bases between. In DNA, the CDR3 is TGTGCCAGCAGTCGGGAGTTCTATGGCTACACCTTC. This codes for CASSREFYGYTF.

The chain has TRBV7-6 and TRBJ2-1; TRBD2 matches 10 bases. This CDR3 is built from 21 residues. V lost 0 bases, J lost 0 bases, and 14 bases stayed unmatched. Germline-derived CDR1 and CDR2 are SGHVS and FNYEAQ. CDR3 in amino acids: CASSLALAGLAPKSSYNEQFF. Here the CDR3 DNA reads TGTGCCAGCAGCTTAGCATTGGCGGGACTAGCGCCCAAAAGCTCCTACAATGAGCAGTTCTTC.

As to this clone: Within the sample, other DNA sequences also encode this same CDR3. The rearrangement uses TRBV5-6 and TRBJ2-1; the D gene is possibly TRBD2 (5 bases). Germline loops: CDR1 SGHDT, CDR2 YYEEEE. This CDR3 has 15 amino acids. Trimming took 0 bases from V and 1 from J, leaving 8 bases between them. The CDR3 DNA reads as TGTGCCAGCAGCTTGGGCGGGCGGTCCTACAATGAGCAGTTCTTC. Protein: CASSLGGRSYNEQFF. Filled out from reference TRBV5-6 and TRBJ2-1, the complete variable domain reads DAGVTQSPTHLIKTRGQQVTLRCSPKSGHDTVSWYQQALGQGPQFIFQYYEEEERQRGNFPDRFSGHQFPNYSSELNVNALLLGDSALYLCASSLGGRSYNEQFFGPGTRLTVL.

This clone was recorded only once. The rearrangement uses TRBV5-4 and TRBJ1-3; D is undetermined. The germline CDR1 and CDR2 sequences are SGHNT and YYREEE (reference sequence). V dropped 2 bases and J dropped 4 bases, with 16 bases sitting between them. The CDR3 consists of 16 residues. CDR3 nucleotides: TGTGCCAGCAGCTTCTGGACGAGCTCGACAGGAAACACCATATATTTT. Its translation is CASSFWTSSTGNTIYF.

This chain connects TRBV7-2 to TRBJ1-3; D not certain. Germline values: CDR1 SGHTA, CDR2 FQGNSA. With 1 base removed from V and 4 bases from J, the gap between germline ends came to 8 bases. This CDR3 contains 14 residues. The CDR3 is CASSLEAAGNTIYF. In DNA form, the CDR3 reads TGTGCCAGCAGCTTAGAGGCAGCCGGAAACACCATATATTTT.

This chain uses TRBV5-1 with TRBJ2-3, with a possible D match to TRBD2 (6 bases). The CDR3 loop spans 14 amino acids. Looked up from germline, CDR1 is SGHRS and CDR2 is YFSETQ. V lost 0 bases to trimming and J lost 5 bases, with 10 bases between them. CDR3 region: CASSLATRLDTQYF. CDR3 in DNA: TGCGCCAGCAGCTTGGCGACTAGGTTAGATACGCAGTATTTT. The full variable domain, rest sourced from reference TRBV5-1 and TRBJ2-3, is KAGVTQTPRYLIKTRGQQVTLSCSPISGHRSVSWYQQTPGQGLQFLFEYFSETQRNKGNFPGRFSGRQFSNSRSEMNVSTLELGDSALYLCASSLATRLDTQYFGPGTRLTVL.

The V gene is TRBV18, the J gene TRBJ1-5, with a tentative D call TRBD1 (6 bases). V lost 2 bases and J lost 9, with 20 bases in between. CDR1 and CDR2 (germline): KGHSH, LQKENI. The length of the CDR3 is 16 residues. The CDR3 bases are TGTGCCAGCTCACCATCGCTTGGGGGGGCCCGTTGGCCCCAGCATTTT. Its protein product is CASSPSLGGARWPQHF.